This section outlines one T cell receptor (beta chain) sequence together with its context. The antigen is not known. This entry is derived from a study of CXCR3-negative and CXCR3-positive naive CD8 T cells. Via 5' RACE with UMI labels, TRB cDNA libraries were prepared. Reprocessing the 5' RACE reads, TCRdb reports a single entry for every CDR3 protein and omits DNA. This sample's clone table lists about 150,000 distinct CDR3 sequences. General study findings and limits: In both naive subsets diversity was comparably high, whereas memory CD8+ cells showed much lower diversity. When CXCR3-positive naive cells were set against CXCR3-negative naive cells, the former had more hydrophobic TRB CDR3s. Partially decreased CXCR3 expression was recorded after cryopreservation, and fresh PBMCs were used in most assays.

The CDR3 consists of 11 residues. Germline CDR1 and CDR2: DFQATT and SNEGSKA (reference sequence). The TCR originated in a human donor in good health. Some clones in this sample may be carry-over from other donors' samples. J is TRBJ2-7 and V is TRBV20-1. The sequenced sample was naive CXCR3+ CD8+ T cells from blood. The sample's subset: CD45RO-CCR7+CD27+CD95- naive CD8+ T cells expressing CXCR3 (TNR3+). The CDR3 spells CSASGLGEQYF.